These 32 T cell receptor beta chains share one sample of origin, sequenced in a study of blood T cell repertoires in COVID-19. Sequencing used immunoSEQ multiplex PCR; TCRdb keeps in-frame clones, though not all of them. The sample shows fewer than 200,000 clones, about 85% of them seen only once. Sequences were obtained from peripheral blood. The receptors originated from a man in his fifties or sixties with acute or convalescent COVID-19.

The chain joins TRBV27 to TRBJ1-2, with D tentatively TRBD1 (5 bases). CDR3 length: 15 amino acids. Germline CDR1 is MNHEY and CDR2 is SMNVEV (reference sequence). V shed 0 bases and J shed 3 bases, with 11 bases lying between them. CDR3 protein: CASSLSAGSYYGYTF. CDR3 nucleotide sequence: TGTGCCAGCAGTTTATCTGCAGGGTCTTACTATGGCTACACCTTC.

The chain recombines TRBV30 with TRBJ1-3; no definite D call. The CDR3 covers 15 residues. Germline V gives CDR1 GTSNPN, CDR2 SVGIG (reference sequence). With 1 base removed from V and 3 bases from J, the gap between germline ends came to 13 bases. In nucleotides, the CDR3 is TGTGCCTGGAGTGCCGGGAGGGCTCATGGAAACACCATATATTTT. Translation gives CAWSAGRAHGNTIYF.

V usage is TRBV7-8 and J usage is TRBJ2-7; 8 nucleotides agree with TRBD1. The CDR3 runs to 13 residues. The J segment lost 3 bases and the V segment lost 4 bases, leaving 2 bases of the junction unmatched. Germline assignment: CDR1 SGHVS and CDR2 FQNEAQ. CDR3 nucleotide sequence: TGTGCCAGCAGCTGGGGACAGGACTACGAGCAGTACGTC. Protein product: CASSWGQDYEQYV.

The gene calls are TRBV19 and TRBJ1-1, with 8 nucleotides matching TRBD1. CDR1 LNHDA and CDR2 SQIVND come from the germline V gene (reference sequence). The V and J ends lost 5 bases and 0 bases, in that order; junction bases with no gene match: 8. The CDR3 loop spans 16 amino acids. CDR3 loop: CASSAMGQALNTEAFF. The DNA of the CDR3 is TGTGCCAGTAGTGCGATGGGACAGGCCTTGAACACTGAAGCTTTCTTT.

In its sample, this clone was seen a few times. The V gene is TRBV4-3, the J gene TRBJ2-3; 13 bases line up with TRBD2. The germline V gene encodes CDR1 LGHNA and CDR2 YSLEER. Unmatched junction bases numbered 4, after V lost 4 bases and J lost 6 bases. This CDR3 comprises 15 residues. The CDR3, as DNA: TGCGCCAGCAGCCCCCGGACTAGCGGGAGTGATACGCAGTATTTT. Amino acids: CASSPRTSGSDTQYF.

The rearrangement uses TRBV27 and TRBJ1-6; 7 bases agree with TRBD1. The germline CDR1 and CDR2 sequences are MNHEY and SMNVEV (reference sequence). The CDR3 is 15 residues long. V dropped 1 base and J dropped 7; count of bases not matched to a gene: 4. CDR3 in DNA: TGTGCCAGCAGTTTATTCAGGGGGAGAAATTCACCCCTCCACTTT. This translates into CASSLFRGRNSPLHF.

This sequence joins TRBV10-3 and TRBJ1-1, with a weak D call TRBD1 (5 bases). CDR3 size: 14 residues. The germline V and J ends were trimmed by 2 bases and 5 bases, with 12 bases remaining between them. CDR1 and CDR2 (germline): ENHRY, SYGVKD. CDR3 sequence (DNA): TGTGCCATCAGTGAGGCTTTGGCAGGGACTGAAGCTTTCTTT. Translated: CAISEALAGTEAFF.

This clone was seen just once. The J gene is TRBJ2-1, the V gene TRBV27; a possible D gene is TRBD1 (5 bases). The CDR3 sequence is 17 residues long. CDR1 and CDR2 (germline): MNHEY, SMNVEV (reference sequence). Trimming cost V 5 bases and J 0 bases, with 17 bases left between them. CDR3 region: CASSVQTAHGSYNEQFF. In nucleotides, the CDR3 is TGTGCCAGCAGTGTACAGACAGCCCATGGCTCCTACAATGAGCAGTTCTTC.

In its sample, this clone was seen once. V and J are TRBV6-6 and TRBJ2-5; 7 bases line up with TRBD1. The V gene's germline CDR1 is MNHNY and CDR2 SVGAGI (reference sequence). This CDR3 region has 16 residues. V lost 3 bases and J lost 4; bases outside the gene matches: 11. The CDR3 sequence: CASSYLGQWRGETQYF. The DNA of the CDR3 is TGTGCCAGCAGTTATTTGGGACAGTGGAGAGGAGAGACCCAGTACTTC.

The gene calls are TRBV7-2 and TRBJ1-2; no reliable D call. With 3 bases removed from V and 0 bases from J, the gap between germline ends came to 5 bases. Germline V lookup: CDR1 SGHTA, CDR2 FQGNSA. The CDR3 has 13 residues. The CDR3 region is CASSFRANYGYTF. CDR3 DNA sequence: TGTGCCAGCAGCTTCCGGGCTAACTATGGCTACACCTTC.

The chain uses TRBV12-3 or TRBV12-4 and TRBJ2-1; D remains ambiguous. V lost 2 bases and J lost 8, with 10 bases in between. The CDR3 runs to 13 residues. The CDR3 coding sequence is TGTGCCAGCAGTTTAAATACTGAGGATGAGCAGTTCTTC. Translated, it gives CASSLNTEDEQFF.

In its sample, this clone was seen once. The J gene is TRBJ1-6, the V gene TRBV30, with D unclear. The germline V gene has CDR1 GTSNPN and CDR2 SVGIG (reference sequence). This CDR3 comprises 14 residues. The V gene lost 4 bases and the J gene lost 7 bases, with 14 bases spanning the gap. The CDR3 is CAWNSDRGNSPLHF. The DNA of the CDR3 is TGTGCCTGGAATTCTGACCGAGGGAATTCACCCCTCCACTTT.

In DNA form, the CDR3 reads TGTGCCAGCAGCCTCGGACAGGAAAACATTCAGTACTTC. Residues: CASSLGQENIQYF. The gene calls are TRBV9 and TRBJ2-4; TRBD1 matches at 7 bases. The CDR3 is 13 amino acids. V gave up 4 bases and J gave up 5 bases; unmatched junction bases: 3. CDR1 SGDLS and CDR2 YYNGEE come from the germline V gene.

The chain's CDR3 is CASRDRGETQYF. CDR3 nucleotide sequence: TGTGCCAGCAGGGACAGGGGAGAGACCCAGTACTTC. The chain links TRBV2 to TRBJ2-5; 9 bases align to TRBD1. The CDR3 contains 12 residues. The V gene end was trimmed by 6 bases and the J gene end by 4 bases; junction bases not matched to a gene: 0. Per germline, CDR1 SNHLY and CDR2 FYNNEI. Drawing the rest from reference TRBV2 and TRBJ2-5, the complete variable domain is EPEVTQTPSHQVTQMGQEVILRCVPISNHLYFYWYRQILGQKVEFLVSFYNNEISEKSEIFDDQFSVERPDGSNFTLKIRSTKLEDSAMYFCASRDRGETQYFGPGTRLLVL.

This chain connects TRBV6-6 to TRBJ1-2; no clear D. This CDR3 contains 15 residues. Trimming removed 2 bases from V and 5 bases from J, with 15 bases in between. CDR1 is MNHNY, CDR2 SVGAGI, per germline (reference sequence). The CDR3 DNA reads TGTGCCAGCAGTTACCTCCCCGGGTCAAAATATGGCTACACCTTC. It is translated as CASSYLPGSKYGYTF.

V usage is TRBV5-6 and J usage is TRBJ1-2; tentatively, D is TRBD1 (6 bases). Germline assignment: CDR1 SGHDT and CDR2 YYEEEE. The CDR3 is 12 amino acids. V lost 5 bases and J 7 bases, leaving 12 bases between the germline ends. CDR3 sequence reads: CASRYRDSGYTF. For the CDR3, the DNA is TGTGCCAGCAGATACAGGGATAGTGGCTACACCTTC.

The V and J genes are TRBV25-1 and TRBJ1-1, with D possibly matching TRBD1 (6 bases). V was pared by 7 bases and J by 1 base, with 10 bases between. The CDR3 consists of 13 residues. Germline loops: CDR1 MGHDK, CDR2 SYGVNS. The CDR3 sequence is CASKNRANTEAFF. CDR3 sequence (DNA): TGTGCCAGCAAGAACAGGGCGAACACTGAAGCTTTCTTT.

This clone came up once. V and J are TRBV18 and TRBJ2-1, with 14 bases aligning to TRBD2. The CDR3 has 16 amino acids. V trimming: 5 bases; J trimming: 4 bases; junction bases outside the gene matches: 4. In germline, CDR1 is KGHSH, CDR2 LQKENI. CDR3 amino acids: CASSVGLAGEYNEQFF. The CDR3 DNA follows: TGTGCCAGCTCAGTGGGACTAGCGGGAGAGTACAATGAGCAGTTCTTC.

The chain combines TRBV6-1 with TRBJ2-7; 8 positions match TRBD1. The length of the CDR3 is 14 residues. Trimming removed 2 bases from V and 2 bases from J; junction bases left unmatched: 2. CDR1 is MNHNS and CDR2 is SASEGT in the germline V gene. CDR3 sequence (DNA): TGTGCCAGCAGTGAAAGGACAGGGACCTACGAGCAGTACGTC. It codes for CASSERTGTYEQYV.

The rearrangement joins TRBV6-4 to TRBJ1-1; the match to TRBD1 covers 8 bases. The V gene end was trimmed by 4 bases and the J gene end by 5 bases; junction bases not matched to a gene: 3. CDR3 length: 13 residues. The germline V gene encodes CDR1 MRHNA and CDR2 SNTAGT. The CDR3 loop is CASSADRDTEAFF. The CDR3 region has the DNA TGTGCCAGCAGTGCGGACAGGGATACTGAAGCTTTCTTT.

The chain joins TRBV3-1 (or the pseudogene TRBV3-2) to TRBJ1-2, with TRBD1 as a possible D gene (6 bases). Germline loops: CDR1 LGHDT, CDR2 YNNKEL (reference sequence). Deletions cut 3 bases from V and 1 base from J, with 12 bases between. The CDR3 extends over 15 amino acids. Here the CDR3 reads CASSHKGGSNYGYTF. In DNA, the CDR3 is TGTGCCAGCAGCCACAAAGGGGGAAGTAACTATGGCTACACCTTC.

The chain joins TRBV29-1 to TRBJ1-1, with D possibly TRBD1 on 5 matching bases. CDR1 is SQVTM, CDR2 ANQGSEA, per germline. V was clipped by 3 bases and J by 8 bases, with 10 bases between them. This CDR3 region has 11 residues. In DNA form, the CDR3 reads TGCAGCGTTGACGGGGGTCCCGAAGCTTTCTTT. The encoded protein is CSVDGGPEAFF. Full variable domain (outside the CDR3, taken from reference TRBV29-1 and TRBJ1-1): SAVISQKPSRDICQRGTSLTIQCQVDSQVTMMFWYRQQPGQSLTLIATANQGSEATYESGFVIDKFPISRPNLTFSTLTVSNMSPEDSSIYLCSVDGGPEAFFGQGTRLTVV.

CDR3 nucleotide sequence: TGTGCCAGCAGACTAGGGACAGATGGGGATTCACCCCTCCACTTT. Encoded protein: CASRLGTDGDSPLHF. The chain couples TRBV28 to TRBJ1-6, with 7 nucleotides matching TRBD1. Germline values: CDR1 MDHEN, CDR2 SYDVKM. V was clipped by 6 bases and J by 8 bases; unmatched bases: 10. The CDR3 sequence is 15 residues long.

The table lists this clone with a count of one. V and J are TRBV6-5 and TRBJ1-2; no clear D gene. V was cut by 6 bases and J by 4 bases, with 12 bases left in between. CDR1 is MNHEY, CDR2 SVGAGI, per germline. This CDR3 is built from 13 residues. This chain's CDR3 is CASRRGQAYGYTF. The CDR3 region has the DNA TGTGCCAGCAGAAGAGGGCAGGCCTATGGCTACACCTTC.

The rearrangement uses TRBV5-6 and TRBJ1-6, with a possible D match to TRBD1 (5 bases). The CDR3 is made up of 14 amino acids. Trimming removed 0 bases from V and 9 bases from J, with 10 bases in between. The germline V gene has CDR1 SGHDT and CDR2 YYEEEE. The CDR3 reads CASSLVQGGSPLHF. CDR3 bases: TGTGCCAGCAGCTTGGTCCAGGGAGGTTCACCCCTCCACTTT. The whole variable domain, remainder taken from reference TRBV5-6 and TRBJ1-6, is DAGVTQSPTHLIKTRGQQVTLRCSPKSGHDTVSWYQQALGQGPQFIFQYYEEEERQRGNFPDRFSGHQFPNYSSELNVNALLLGDSALYLCASSLVQGGSPLHFGNGTRLTVT.

The V and J genes are TRBV5-1 and TRBJ2-5; a weak D match, TRBD1 (5 bases). Germline V gives CDR1 SGHRS, CDR2 YFSETQ. CDR3 size: 13 residues. The V and J ends lost 1 base and 3 bases respectively, with 7 bases between them. CDR3: CASSLMTEETQYF. In DNA form, the CDR3 reads TGCGCCAGCAGCTTGATGACAGAAGAGACCCAGTACTTC.

The V and J genes are TRBV30 and TRBJ1-4; D ambiguous. Germline loops: CDR1 GTSNPN, CDR2 SVGIG (reference sequence). There are 11 residues in the CDR3. Trimming stripped 5 bases from V and 5 bases from J, with 6 bases between. CDR3 DNA sequence: TGTGCCTGGGCAGAAAATGAAAAACTGTTTTTT. Protein: CAWAENEKLFF. The full variable domain, with the rest looked up from reference TRBV30 and TRBJ1-4, is SQTIHQWPATLVQPVGSPLSLECTVEGTSNPNLYWYRQAAGRGLQLLFYSVGIGQISSEVPQNLSASRPQDRQFILSSKKLLLSDSGFYLCAWAENEKLFFGSGTQLSVL.

This chain uses TRBV5-4 with TRBJ1-2, with D unclear. CDR1 is SGHNT and CDR2 is YYREEE in the germline V gene (reference sequence). Deletions cut 3 bases from V and 4 bases from J, with 10 bases between. The CDR3 has 13 residues. The CDR3 nucleotides are TGTGCCAGCAGCTCCCCGGCAGGCTATGGCTACACCTTC. It is translated as CASSSPAGYGYTF.

The V gene is TRBV3-1 (or the pseudogene TRBV3-2), the J gene TRBJ2-7; weak D call: TRBD1 (6 bases). CDR1 LGHDT and CDR2 YNNKEL come from the germline V gene (reference sequence). V was clipped by 4 bases and J by 2 bases, with 12 bases between them. The CDR3 has 14 amino acids. This chain's CDR3 is CASSPGPGAYEQYV. CDR3 DNA: TGTGCCAGCAGCCCTGGCCCAGGGGCCTACGAGCAGTACGTC.

The chain combines TRBV29-1 with TRBJ1-2, with 9 bases aligning to TRBD1. Germline CDR1 SQVTM, CDR2 ANQGSEA. V shed 2 bases, J shed 0 bases, and the junction held 7 bases outside the gene matches. The CDR3 spans 16 residues. CDR3: CSVEPGQGPPNYGYTF. The CDR3 DNA follows: TGCAGCGTTGAACCGGGACAGGGACCTCCTAACTATGGCTACACCTTC.

The chain recombines TRBV5-8 with TRBJ2-3, with D possibly being TRBD2 (6 bases). This CDR3 comprises 16 residues. V was shortened by 5 bases and J by 0 bases, with 16 bases between the two germline ends. CDR1 SGHTS and CDR2 YDEGEE come from the germline V gene. As DNA, the CDR3 is TGTGCCAGCAGTCATCGATCCGGGGGAAGCACAGATACGCAGTATTTT. Protein sequence: CASSHRSGGSTDTQYF.

The chain uses TRBV3-1 (or the pseudogene TRBV3-2) and TRBJ1-3; TRBD1 might be the D (6 bases). This CDR3 has 16 residues. Trimming took 0 bases from V and 2 from J, leaving 11 bases between them. Germline V gene data show CDR1 as LGHDT and CDR2 as YNNKEL (reference sequence). The CDR3: CASSQELGAAGNTIYF. The CDR3 coding sequence is TGTGCCAGCAGCCAAGAATTGGGGGCCGCTGGAAACACCATATATTTT.